These 11 T cell receptor beta chains were all obtained from the same sample, sequenced in a study of blood T cell repertoires in COVID-19. Sequencing used immunoSEQ multiplex PCR; TCRdb keeps in-frame clones, though not all of them. Of under 450,000 clones in the sample, roughly four fifths were seen once. The sample consisted of peripheral blood. These receptors all come from a human donor with acute or convalescent COVID-19. The donor label of this sample is uncertain.

By share, this clone counts as medium-sized (0.01 to 0.1%). J is TRBJ2-5 and V is TRBV5-8; 8 nucleotides agree with TRBD2. V gave up 7 bases and J gave up 4 bases; unmatched junction bases: 12. The CDR3 runs 15 residues. Germline V gene data show CDR1 as SGHTS and CDR2 as YDEGEE. CDR3 sequence: CASSVGYSGGETQYF. The CDR3 DNA sequence: TGTGCCAGCTCGGTTGGGTACAGCGGGGGAGAGACCCAGTACTTC.

This clone was detected only once. J is TRBJ1-1 and V is TRBV30; D gene uncertain. The length of the CDR3 is 12 residues. Between the trimmed V and J ends, which lost 0 bases and 11 bases, there was a span of 13 bases. Germline V gene sequence: CDR1 GTSNPN, CDR2 SVGIG (reference sequence). The CDR3 DNA reads as TGTGCCTGGAGTGTACTCCGGGGAGACGCTTTCTTT. This codes for CAWSVLRGDAFF.

This clone was recorded only once. The rearrangement uses TRBV25-1 and TRBJ1-2; TRBD1 matches 10 bases. The CDR3 is 16 amino acids. In germline, CDR1 is MGHDK, CDR2 SYGVNS. The J segment lost 0 bases and the V segment lost 2 bases, leaving 3 bases of the junction unmatched. The CDR3 loop is CASSETGTGANYGYTF. The CDR3 DNA sequence: TGTGCCAGCAGTGAAACCGGGACAGGGGCTAACTATGGCTACACCTTC.

This chain links TRBV7-7 with TRBJ2-3, with D perhaps matching TRBD1 (5 bases). This CDR3 is built from 15 residues. V lost 4 bases to trimming and J lost 2 bases, with 13 bases between them. Per germline, CDR1 SSHAT and CDR2 FNYEAQ (reference sequence). The chain's CDR3 is CASSSDTLPTDTQYF. The DNA of the CDR3 is TGTGCCAGCAGCTCGGACACGCTCCCCACAGATACGCAGTATTTT. Full variable domain (remainder filled in from reference TRBV7-7 and TRBJ2-3): GAGVSQSPRYKVTKRGQDVTLRCDPISSHATLYWYQQALGQGPEFLTYFNYEAQPDKSGLPSDRFSAERPEGSISTLTIQRTEQRDSAMYRCASSSDTLPTDTQYFGPGTRLTVL.

The chain couples TRBV5-1 to TRBJ1-1; tentative D call: TRBD1 (6 bases). Germline lookup yields CDR1 SGHRS and CDR2 YFSETQ. V dropped 0 bases and J dropped 0 bases, with 12 bases sitting between them. The CDR3 runs to 16 residues. Written as DNA, the CDR3 is TGCGCCAGCAGCTTGGATACGGGACACATGAACACTGAAGCTTTCTTT. As protein: CASSLDTGHMNTEAFF.

The rearrangement joins TRBV28 to TRBJ1-1, with 9 bases identical to TRBD1. The V and J ends lost 3 bases and 7 bases, in that order; junction bases with no gene match: 6. The CDR3 runs 14 residues. Germline V gene sequence: CDR1 MDHEN, CDR2 SYDVKM. The CDR3 spells CASSFGTGTFEAFF. CDR3 DNA: TGTGCCAGCAGTTTCGGGACAGGGACGTTTGAAGCTTTCTTT.

The genes are TRBV5-1 and TRBJ1-3; D not resolved. This CDR3 contains 15 residues. Per the germline V gene, CDR1 is SGHRS and CDR2 is YFSETQ. Trimming removed 5 bases at V and 0 bases at J, with 12 bases between. CDR3 bases: TGCGCCAGCAGGGCGGAGGGCAACTCTGGAAACACCATATATTTT. It codes for CASRAEGNSGNTIYF.

This clone was observed once. This sequence joins TRBV7-6 and TRBJ2-3, with TRBD2 as a possible D gene (5 bases). This CDR3 comprises 17 residues. Germline CDR1 reads SGHVS; CDR2 reads FNYEAQ. Trimming left V 5 bases short and J 2 bases short, with 20 bases between. The CDR3 nucleotides are TGTGCCAGCAGCCCCTCCCGATTATGGGAGAACACAGATACGCAGTATTTT. Its translation is CASSPSRLWENTDTQYF.

The rearrangement uses TRBV6-2 or TRBV6-3 and TRBJ2-2; the D gene is possibly TRBD1 (5 bases). V dropped 5 bases and J dropped 8 bases, with 15 bases sitting between them. This CDR3 contains 14 residues. Looked up from germline, CDR1 is MNHEY and CDR2 is SVGEGT. CDR3 coding DNA: TGTGCCAGCAGTCCCAAGACAGTTTCGGGGGAGCTGTTTTTT. Its translation: CASSPKTVSGELFF.

The rearrangement joins TRBV11-2 to TRBJ1-2; D gene uncertain. V lost 5 bases and J lost 8, with 9 bases in between. CDR1 is SGHAT and CDR2 is FQNNGV in the germline V gene. The CDR3 has 11 amino acids. The CDR3 DNA reads as TGTGCCAGCAGCGCCCGCGGCGGCTACACCTTC. Amino acid sequence: CASSARGGYTF.

The V call is TRBV4-2, the J call TRBJ1-4; perhaps TRBD1 as D (6 bases). The V gene lost 0 bases and the J gene lost 10 bases, with 12 bases spanning the gap. Germline V lookup: CDR1 LGHNA, CDR2 YNFKEQ. The CDR3 covers 14 residues. In DNA form, the CDR3 reads TGTGCCAGCAGCCAAGATCTGGACAGAGTAAAACTGTTTTTT. Its translation: CASSQDLDRVKLFF.